This is a list of T cell receptor beta chains from one sample in a study of T cell responses to AZD1222 COVID-19 vaccine. Profiling relied on immunoSEQ multiplex PCR, and the TCRdb table lists in-frame clones only, not all of them. The data contain roughly 100,000 clones, approximately 84% of them singletons. The sample in question was peripheral blood, obtained on day 0 of AZD1222 vaccination. All receptors derive from an adult in good health. Both conserved end residues are part of each CDR3. Each record gives: V gene, clone size, D gene, J gene, CDR3 DNA, CDR3 protein. The D gene is left open where the match is weak. Size tells how often a clone was seen (once, few, many) or the class of an expanded clone, and some rows leave it out.

v_call: TRBV5-6
clone_size: -
d_call: TRBD1
j_call: TRBJ2-5
cdr3_nt: TGTGCCAGCAGCCTGAGGACAGGGGAGACCCAGTACTTC
cdr3_aa: CASSLRTGETQYF

v_call: TRBV3-1/TRBV3-2
clone_size: -
d_call: TRBD2
j_call: TRBJ2-3
cdr3_nt: TGTGCCAGCAGTCGCTGGCGGGGGGAAGGAACCACAGATACGCAGTATTTT
cdr3_aa: CASSRWRGEGTTDTQYF

v_call: TRBV28
clone_size: -
d_call: TRBD2
j_call: TRBJ2-1
cdr3_nt: TGTGCCAGCAGCACCGGGACTAGCGGTTACAATGAGCAGTTCTTC
cdr3_aa: CASSTGTSGYNEQFF

v_call: TRBV6-5
clone_size: -
d_call: -
j_call: TRBJ1-6
cdr3_nt: TGTGCCAGCAGTTACTCCCAGACAGGCTATTCACCCCTCCACTTT
cdr3_aa: CASSYSQTGYSPLHF

v_call: TRBV6-6
clone_size: few
d_call: -
j_call: TRBJ1-1
cdr3_nt: TGTGCCAGCACCTGGGGGGAATCGAACACTGAAGCTTTCTTT
cdr3_aa: CASTWGESNTEAFF

v_call: TRBV28
clone_size: -
d_call: TRBD1
j_call: TRBJ1-2
cdr3_nt: TGTGCCAGCAGTACCCCGGGACAGGGGGCAGATGGCTACACCTTC
cdr3_aa: CASSTPGQGADGYTF

v_call: TRBV12-3/TRBV12-4
clone_size: -
d_call: -
j_call: TRBJ1-1
cdr3_nt: TGTGCCAGCAGTTGGAAGGGCAACACTGAAGCTTTCTTT
cdr3_aa: CASSWKGNTEAFF

v_call: TRBV12-3/TRBV12-4
clone_size: -
d_call: -
j_call: TRBJ1-1
cdr3_nt: TGTGCCAGCAGCCGGGACACCACTGAAGCTTTCTTT
cdr3_aa: CASSRDTTEAFF

v_call: TRBV19
clone_size: -
d_call: -
j_call: TRBJ1-2
cdr3_nt: TGTGCCAGTAAGGGCGGGGACGGTACGGCGGGCTATGGCTACACCTTC
cdr3_aa: CASKGGDGTAGYGYTF

v_call: TRBV2
clone_size: -
d_call: -
j_call: TRBJ1-4
cdr3_nt: TGTGCCAGCAAATACGGGGGGATCAATGAAAAACTGTTTTTT
cdr3_aa: CASKYGGINEKLFF

v_call: TRBV7-2
clone_size: -
d_call: -
j_call: TRBJ2-1
cdr3_nt: TGTGCCAGCAGCGTGGGGATTTGGCAGTTCTTC
cdr3_aa: CASSVGIWQFF

v_call: TRBV29-1
clone_size: -
d_call: -
j_call: TRBJ1-2
cdr3_nt: TGCAGCACAATGTTACAGGGCGGCGGCTACACCTTC
cdr3_aa: CSTMLQGGGYTF

v_call: TRBV7-2
clone_size: -
d_call: -
j_call: TRBJ2-5
cdr3_nt: TGTGCCAGCAGGCTGACCAACTACCTCCAAGAGACCCAGTACTTC
cdr3_aa: CASRLTNYLQETQYF

v_call: TRBV5-1
clone_size: -
d_call: -
j_call: TRBJ1-5
cdr3_nt: TGCGCCAGCAGCGTTGACCAGGGAAATAGCAATCAGCCCCAGCATTTT
cdr3_aa: CASSVDQGNSNQPQHF

v_call: TRBV18
clone_size: -
d_call: TRBD1
j_call: TRBJ2-1
cdr3_nt: TGTGCCAGCTCACCACCGGGACAGGGAATCGGATACAATGAGCAGTTCTTC
cdr3_aa: CASSPPGQGIGYNEQFF

v_call: TRBV7-9
clone_size: -
d_call: TRBD1
j_call: TRBJ2-7
cdr3_nt: TGTGCCAGCAGCTTTCCGGGACAGGGGGTCTACGAGCAGTACTTC
cdr3_aa: CASSFPGQGVYEQYF

v_call: TRBV5-1
clone_size: -
d_call: TRBD1
j_call: TRBJ1-1
cdr3_nt: TGCGCCAGCAGCTTGGTACAGGGGGCGAGCATGGAAGCTTTCTTT
cdr3_aa: CASSLVQGASMEAFF

v_call: TRBV5-4
clone_size: few
d_call: TRBD1
j_call: TRBJ2-2
cdr3_nt: TGTGCCAGCAGCAGAGGGGGCGCGAACACCGGGGAGCTGTTTTTT
cdr3_aa: CASSRGGANTGELFF

v_call: TRBV11-1
clone_size: once
d_call: TRBD2
j_call: TRBJ2-3
cdr3_nt: TGTGCCAGCAAGGCGGGAGTGGCAGATACGCAGTATTTT
cdr3_aa: CASKAGVADTQYF

v_call: TRBV7-2
clone_size: -
d_call: TRBD1
j_call: TRBJ1-2
cdr3_nt: TGTGCCAGCAGCCGGGGGACAGGGGGTAGCTATGGCTACACCTTC
cdr3_aa: CASSRGTGGSYGYTF

v_call: TRBV7-2
clone_size: once
d_call: -
j_call: TRBJ1-6
cdr3_nt: TGTGCCAGCAGCTTAGAGGTCTCACCCCTCCACTTT
cdr3_aa: CASSLEVSPLHF

v_call: TRBV3-1/TRBV3-2
clone_size: -
d_call: -
j_call: TRBJ2-1
cdr3_nt: TGTGCCAGCAGCCAAGAGCAGAGCTCCTACAATGAGCAGTTCTTC
cdr3_aa: CASSQEQSSYNEQFF

v_call: TRBV5-1
clone_size: -
d_call: -
j_call: TRBJ1-1
cdr3_nt: TGCGCCAGCAGCAGAAATATGGGACTGGAGAACACTGAAGCTTTCTTT
cdr3_aa: CASSRNMGLENTEAFF

v_call: TRBV11-3
clone_size: -
d_call: -
j_call: TRBJ1-3
cdr3_nt: TGTGCCAGCAGCTCAGGGAATCGAAACACCATATATTTT
cdr3_aa: CASSSGNRNTIYF

v_call: TRBV19
clone_size: -
d_call: -
j_call: TRBJ1-2
cdr3_nt: TGTGCCAGTAGTATCGGGGACCTACAAAGCGATGGCTACACCTTC
cdr3_aa: CASSIGDLQSDGYTF

v_call: TRBV4-3
clone_size: once
d_call: -
j_call: TRBJ1-1
cdr3_nt: TGCGCCAGCAGCCAAGATCGGGGGGGAGACACTGAAGCTTTCTTT
cdr3_aa: CASSQDRGGDTEAFF

v_call: TRBV11-3
clone_size: -
d_call: -
j_call: TRBJ2-1
cdr3_nt: TGTGCCAGCAGCAGCAGGAGGGTTTCCTACAATGAGCAGTTCTTC
cdr3_aa: CASSSRRVSYNEQFF

v_call: TRBV5-5
clone_size: -
d_call: -
j_call: TRBJ2-2
cdr3_nt: TGTGCCAGCAGCCCCGCCGGCACCGGGGAGCTGTTTTTT
cdr3_aa: CASSPAGTGELFF

v_call: TRBV11-3
clone_size: -
d_call: TRBD1
j_call: TRBJ1-1
cdr3_nt: TGTGCCAGCAGCAACGGGGGGACAGGGGGGACTGAAGCTTTCTTT
cdr3_aa: CASSNGGTGGTEAFF

v_call: TRBV7-2
clone_size: -
d_call: -
j_call: TRBJ1-1
cdr3_nt: TGTGCCAGCAGCTTAGACGCAGCAGTATCCAACACTGAAGCTTTCTTT
cdr3_aa: CASSLDAAVSNTEAFF

v_call: TRBV18
clone_size: -
d_call: -
j_call: TRBJ1-4
cdr3_nt: TGTGCCAGCTCACCCGGCAGGGAAAAACTGTTTTTT
cdr3_aa: CASSPGREKLFF

v_call: TRBV18
clone_size: -
d_call: -
j_call: TRBJ2-7
cdr3_nt: TGTGCCAGCTCGCCGACCCCCCAGGCCGAGCAGTACTTC
cdr3_aa: CASSPTPQAEQYF

v_call: TRBV7-9
clone_size: few
d_call: TRBD2
j_call: TRBJ2-3
cdr3_nt: TGTGCCAGCAGCCCCCAGACTAGCGGGAGGGCCCAAGATACGCAGTATTTT
cdr3_aa: CASSPQTSGRAQDTQYF

v_call: TRBV7-9
clone_size: -
d_call: -
j_call: TRBJ1-4
cdr3_nt: TGTGCCAGCAGCTTAGGGGGACCAACTAATGAAAAACTGTTTTTT
cdr3_aa: CASSLGGPTNEKLFF

v_call: TRBV9
clone_size: -
d_call: TRBD2
j_call: TRBJ2-5
cdr3_nt: TGTGCCAGCAGCGTAGGGAATAGCGGGGGCCAAGAGACCCAGTACTTC
cdr3_aa: CASSVGNSGGQETQYF

v_call: TRBV12-5
clone_size: -
d_call: TRBD2
j_call: TRBJ2-2
cdr3_nt: TGTGCTAGTGGTTTGGAAGTAGCGGGAGGGCCCACCGGGGAGCTGTTTTTT
cdr3_aa: CASGLEVAGGPTGELFF

v_call: TRBV5-1
clone_size: -
d_call: -
j_call: TRBJ2-7
cdr3_nt: TGCGCCAGCAGCTTGGTGGTGGGAGCCTACGAGCAGTACTTC
cdr3_aa: CASSLVVGAYEQYF

v_call: TRBV6-4
clone_size: -
d_call: -
j_call: TRBJ1-2
cdr3_nt: TGTGCCAGCAGAAGAACGTACGGGATCCAGGGAAAGGGATATGGCTACACCTTC
cdr3_aa: CASRRTYGIQGKGYGYTF

v_call: TRBV27
clone_size: -
d_call: TRBD2
j_call: TRBJ2-7
cdr3_nt: TGTGCCAGCAGTTACCCATTAGCGGGATCCTCCTACGAGCAGTACTTC
cdr3_aa: CASSYPLAGSSYEQYF

v_call: TRBV7-9
clone_size: -
d_call: TRBD1
j_call: TRBJ1-2
cdr3_nt: TGTGCCAGCAGCAAGGGACAGGGGAGTGGGGGCTACACCTTC
cdr3_aa: CASSKGQGSGGYTF

v_call: TRBV5-7
clone_size: -
d_call: -
j_call: TRBJ2-7
cdr3_nt: TGTGCCAGCAGCCCTGGGACGTTTACCTACGAGCAGTACTTC
cdr3_aa: CASSPGTFTYEQYF

v_call: TRBV6-5
clone_size: -
d_call: -
j_call: TRBJ1-3
cdr3_nt: TGTGCCAGCAGACCAGGAGGGTCAGGTGGAAACACCATATATTTT
cdr3_aa: CASRPGGSGGNTIYF

v_call: TRBV9
clone_size: -
d_call: -
j_call: TRBJ1-2
cdr3_nt: TGTGCCAGCAGCGCGGCAGTCTATGGCTACACCTTC
cdr3_aa: CASSAAVYGYTF

v_call: TRBV3-1/TRBV3-2
clone_size: -
d_call: -
j_call: TRBJ2-1
cdr3_nt: TGTGCCAGCAGCCAATATGATGAGCAGTTCTTC
cdr3_aa: CASSQYDEQFF

v_call: TRBV11-2
clone_size: few
d_call: -
j_call: TRBJ1-6
cdr3_nt: TGTGCCAGCAGCTTAGCCGCCCCACCCCTCCACTTT
cdr3_aa: CASSLAAPPLHF

v_call: TRBV19
clone_size: -
d_call: -
j_call: TRBJ1-2
cdr3_nt: TGTGCCAGTAGCCCAATTCGGGGGGATGATGGCTACACCTTC
cdr3_aa: CASSPIRGDDGYTF

v_call: TRBV29-1
clone_size: -
d_call: -
j_call: TRBJ2-3
cdr3_nt: TGCAGCGTTGATGGGGGGCGTAGCACAGATACGCAGTATTTT
cdr3_aa: CSVDGGRSTDTQYF